Following are 31 T cell receptor beta chains from one sample sequenced in a study of Tregs in tolerant kidney transplant recipients. The protocol was immunoSEQ multiplex PCR, while the TCRdb copy is restricted to in-frame clones and leaves out a portion. Here the sample table reports over 45,000 clones. This specimen consisted of CD4+ T cells from blood, obtained before the transplant. These receptors originate from a human donor who received a combined kidney and bone marrow transplant.

Partial CDR3 DNA: TGTGCCTGGAGTGTTACTGAGGGGGCAGATACG. Protein: CAWSVTEGADT. The CDR3 reads in full as CAWSVTEGADTQYF. The chain employs TRBV30 and TRBJ2-3; TRBD1 might be the D (6 bases). The read terminates 3 residues before the CDR3 end, so the remaining end is supplied by the germline J gene. Germline V gene sequence: CDR1 GTSNPN, CDR2 SVGIG (reference sequence). CDR3 length: 14 residues. V lost 0 bases, J lost 4 bases, and 11 bases lay in between.

This clone is deemed medium-sized by its frequency. The CDR3 end falls 3 residues outside the read, so it is completed with the germline J gene. The chain employs TRBV20-1 and TRBJ2-1; 10 bases are shared with TRBD2. CDR3 size: 14 residues. J was trimmed by 7 bases and V by 7 bases; bases with no gene match: 10. The germline V gene has CDR1 DFQATT and CDR2 SNEGSKA (reference sequence). The CDR3: CSVIGLAGVNEQFF. CDR3 DNA (partial): TGCAGTGTCATCGGCCTAGCGGGAGTTAATGAG.

About this clone: The read terminates 3 residues ahead of where the CDR3 ends, so the germline J gene completes it. V usage is TRBV29-1 and J usage is TRBJ2-3, with 16 bases matching TRBD2. Germline CDR1 and CDR2: SQVTM and ANQGSEA. The CDR3 has 16 amino acids. Trimming took 5 bases from V and 3 from J; bases not matched to a gene: 5. This CDR3 is CSVSGTSGRVTDTQYF. Partial CDR3 DNA: TGCAGCGTTTCCGGGACTAGCGGGAGGGTTACAGATACG.

Of note for this clone: Coverage ceases 3 residues before the CDR3 finishes, and the germline J gene fills in the end. This sequence joins TRBV18 and TRBJ1-2; TRBD1 aligns across 7 bases. With 3 bases clipped from V and 2 bases from J, the junction kept 3 bases outside the gene matches. Germline lookup yields CDR1 KGHSH and CDR2 LQKENI. The CDR3 has 14 residues. The CDR3 loop reads CASSPSTGNYGYTF. The sequenced part of the CDR3 DNA is TGTGCCAGCTCACCGTCGACAGGGAACTATGGC.

On this clone: The read stops 3 residues short of the end of the CDR3; the missing end is completed from the germline J gene. The chain couples TRBV5-1 to TRBJ2-5, with 8 bases lining up with TRBD1. The CDR3 is 17 amino acids. Looked up from germline, CDR1 is SGHRS and CDR2 is YFSETQ. V was pared by 0 bases and J by 1 base, with 8 bases of the junction left unmatched. This CDR3 reads CASSLGSGTGVQETQYF. CDR3 DNA (partial): TGCGCCAGCAGCTTGGGCTCCGGGACAGGCGTCCAAGAGACC.

As concerns this clone: The read stops 3 residues short of the end of the CDR3; the missing end is completed from the germline J gene. The rearrangement joins TRBV7-9 to TRBJ2-1; tentative D call: TRBD2 (5 bases). Looked up from germline, CDR1 is SEHNR and CDR2 is FQNEAQ (reference sequence). There are 14 residues in the CDR3. The V gene lost 1 base and the J gene lost 9 bases, with 13 bases spanning the gap. The CDR3 DNA, read in part, is TGTGCCAGCAGCTTAGAGGTGGACTTCAGTGAG. Protein product: CASSLEVDFSE. The full CDR3 reads CASSLEVDFSEQFF.

Remarks on this clone: Read sequence stops 3 residues before the CDR3 end, and the germline J gene provides the missing end. This chain joins TRBV5-1 and TRBJ2-7, with D perhaps TRBD1 (6 bases). CDR1 is SGHRS and CDR2 is YFSETQ in the germline V gene. This CDR3 is 13 amino acids long. Between the trimmed V and J ends, which lost 0 bases and 4 bases, there was a span of 8 bases. CDR3 region: CASSLAQGYEQYF. The DNA read from the CDR3 is TGCGCCAGCAGCTTGGCACAGGGTTACGAG.

As for this clone: The read comes to an end 3 residues before the CDR3 does, leaving the germline J gene to fill in the end. This sequence joins TRBV18 and TRBJ2-3; the match to TRBD2 covers 9 bases. Germline V gene data show CDR1 as KGHSH and CDR2 as LQKENI. V dropped 3 bases and J dropped 6; count of bases not matched to a gene: 10. The CDR3 runs to 16 residues. The CDR3 protein is CASSPRGREGQDTQYF. CDR3 bases read: TGTGCCAGCTCACCGAGGGGGCGGGAGGGCCAGGATACG.

As to this clone: Coverage ceases 3 residues before the CDR3 finishes, and the germline J gene fills in the end. The rearrangement joins TRBV20-1 to TRBJ2-3; TRBD1 aligns across 9 bases. J gave up 4 bases and V 5 bases, and 13 bases lay outside the gene matches. The CDR3 extends over 16 amino acids. Germline loops: CDR1 DFQATT, CDR2 SNEGSKA (reference sequence). The DNA read from the CDR3 is TGCAGTGCTTCGGGACAGGGAGATCGAAGGTCAGATACG. It translates to CSASGQGDRRSDT. The full-length CDR3 reads as CSASGQGDRRSDTQYF.

Regarding this clone: Sequencing ends 3 residues short of the CDR3 end; the germline J gene provides the rest. The V call is TRBV20-1, the J call TRBJ2-1; TRBD1 agrees at 7 bases. CDR3 length: 14 amino acids. CDR1 is DFQATT and CDR2 is SNEGSKA in the germline V gene (reference sequence). The V gene end was trimmed by 6 bases and the J gene end by 7 bases; junction bases not matched to a gene: 12. The CDR3 DNA, read in part, is TGCAGTGCGGAGAGGACAGGCAAGGGGAATGAG. Protein sequence: CSAERTGKGNE. The entire CDR3 is CSAERTGKGNEQFF.

Comments on this clone: The read halts 3 residues ahead of the CDR3 end, with the missing end drawn from the germline J gene. The V call is TRBV7-2, the J call TRBJ2-1, with 9 bases identical to TRBD2. The junction had 9 bases not matched to a gene; V was cut back by 5 bases and J by 7 bases. CDR1 and CDR2 from the germline V gene are SGHTA and FQGNSA. The CDR3 is made up of 15 amino acids. The CDR3 bases that were read are TGTGCCAGCAGCCAACGGTGGCTAGCGGGGAATGAG. As protein: CASSQRWLAGNE. Given in full, the CDR3 is CASSQRWLAGNEQFF.

Worth noting for this clone: The read finishes 3 residues shy of the CDR3 end, and the germline J gene is used to complete it. The chain links TRBV7-9 to TRBJ1-4; unclear D gene. The length of the CDR3 is 15 residues. Trimming left V 5 bases short and J 8 bases short, with 18 bases between. The germline gives CDR1 SEHNR, CDR2 FQNEAQ (reference sequence). The part of the CDR3 DNA that was read is TGTGCCAGCAGCACCCCGGGGTTAACACGGGAAAAA. Translating it yields CASSTPGLTREK. The entire CDR3 sequence reads CASSTPGLTREKLFF.

For this clone: Sequencing ends 3 residues short of the CDR3 end; the germline J gene provides the rest. The chain combines TRBV30 with TRBJ2-7; TRBD1 agrees at 8 bases. Looked up from germline, CDR1 is GTSNPN and CDR2 is SVGIG (reference sequence). CDR3 length: 13 residues. Trimming cost V 8 bases and J 2 bases; bases outside gene matches: 8. CDR3: CARRTGPAYEQYF. The part of the CDR3 DNA that was read is TGTGCCCGCCGGACAGGGCCAGCCTACGAG.

This chain's CDR3 is CASSLKQAKPYGYTF. The CDR3 DNA, read in part, is TGTGCCAGCAGCCTCAAACAAGCGAAACCCTATGGC. The chain recombines TRBV7-2 with TRBJ1-2; D not certain. The read terminates 3 residues before the CDR3 end, so the remaining end is supplied by the germline J gene. The CDR3 has 15 amino acids. V lost 5 bases, J lost 4 bases, and 17 bases lay in between. CDR1 and CDR2 (germline): SGHTA, FQGNSA.

Comment on this clone: The CDR3 end is not reached by the read, which stops 3 residues before it; the germline J gene fills it in. V and J are TRBV29-1 and TRBJ1-2; D possibly corresponds to TRBD1 (6 bases). Germline CDR1 is SQVTM and CDR2 is ANQGSEA. V lost 6 bases, J lost 0 bases, and 14 bases lay in between. CDR3 length equals 14 residues. The CDR3 sequence: CSVGQSNANYGYTF. The CDR3 DNA, read in part, is TGCAGCGTCGGACAGAGTAATGCTAACTATGGC.

A remark on this clone: Read data end 3 residues before the CDR3 end; the end is taken from the germline J gene. The chain joins TRBV5-1 to TRBJ2-3, with TRBD1 as a possible D gene (9 bases). This CDR3 is built from 18 residues. Trimming took off 4 bases at V and 3 bases at J, with 24 bases between the two ends. Per germline, CDR1 SGHRS and CDR2 YFSETQ. The CDR3 spells CASSQQTGGGLATDTQYF. CDR3 DNA, as far as it was read: TGCGCCAGCAGCCAACAAACAGGGGGCGGACTAGCTACAGATACG.

Note on this clone: The read ends 3 residues before the CDR3 terminus; that terminus is restored from the germline J gene. This chain uses TRBV2 with TRBJ2-3, with 8 bases aligning to TRBD2. The CDR3 has 14 amino acids. In germline, CDR1 is SNHLY, CDR2 FYNNEI. Trimming took 6 bases from V and 0 from J; bases not matched to a gene: 2. The CDR3 DNA, read in part, is TGTGCCAGCAGAAGCGGGAGAAGCACAGATACG. The encoded protein is CASRSGRSTDT. From start to end, the CDR3 is CASRSGRSTDTQYF.

Partial CDR3 DNA: TGTGCCAGCAGCTTAGGGGACAGAAATGAAAAA. As protein: CASSLGDRNEK. The full-length CDR3 reads as CASSLGDRNEKLFF. The J gene is TRBJ1-4, the V gene TRBV5-6; 7 nucleotides align to TRBD1. The CDR3 extends 3 residues past the end of the read, so its final part is completed from the germline J gene. V lost 2 bases to trimming and J lost 5 bases; unmatched junction nucleotides: 3. CDR1 is SGHDT and CDR2 is YYEEEE in the germline V gene. The CDR3 is 14 residues long.

Turning to this clone: The DNA ends 3 residues before the CDR3 does, and the rest of the CDR3 is filled in from the germline J gene. The chain couples TRBV30 to TRBJ1-4; 9 positions match TRBD1. Germline V gene data show CDR1 as GTSNPN and CDR2 as SVGIG (reference sequence). J was trimmed by 3 bases and V by 0 bases; bases with no gene match: 5. The CDR3 has 16 amino acids. The CDR3 here is CAWSVQTGGSNEKLFF. The CDR3 DNA, read in part, is TGTGCCTGGAGTGTACAGACAGGGGGTTCTAATGAAAAA.

For this clone: Coverage ceases 3 residues before the CDR3 finishes, and the germline J gene fills in the end. V is TRBV2 and J is TRBJ2-1, with TRBD2 matching over 12 bases. Unmatched junction bases numbered 3, after V lost 7 bases and J lost 2 bases. CDR3 length: 15 residues. In germline, CDR1 is SNHLY, CDR2 FYNNEI. The CDR3 loop is CASKRTSGTYNEQFF. The CDR3 DNA, read in part, is TGTGCCAGCAAAAGGACTAGCGGGACCTACAATGAG.

A word on this clone: Read sequence stops 3 residues before the CDR3 end, and the germline J gene provides the missing end. The chain joins TRBV6-2 or TRBV6-3 to TRBJ2-7; D remains ambiguous. V lost 3 bases to trimming and J lost 3 bases, with 9 bases between them. The CDR3 loop spans 13 amino acids. CDR1 MNHEY and CDR2 SVGEGT come from the germline V gene. The part of the CDR3 DNA that was read is TGTGCCAGCAGTTATAACAGAGGCTACGAG. Encoded protein: CASSYNRGYE. The CDR3 in its entirety is CASSYNRGYEQYF.

Concerning this clone: The read terminates 3 residues before the CDR3 end, so the remaining end is supplied by the germline J gene. The chain is built from TRBV19 and TRBJ2-7; 8 bases are a match to TRBD1. Germline V lookup: CDR1 LNHDA, CDR2 SQIVND (reference sequence). The CDR3 runs to 14 residues. The V and J ends lost 5 bases and 3 bases, in that order; junction bases with no gene match: 6. CDR3 DNA, as far as it was read: TGTGCCAGTAGTGTCCGGGACAGGAGCTACGAG. This sequence encodes CASSVRDRSYE. The entire CDR3 protein reads CASSVRDRSYEQYF.

A word on this clone: Read data end 3 residues before the CDR3 end; the end is taken from the germline J gene. This chain links TRBV6-2 or TRBV6-3 with TRBJ2-1, with a tentative D call TRBD2 (5 bases). CDR1 is MNHEY and CDR2 is SVGEGT in the germline V gene. The CDR3 is 14 amino acids. Trimming cost V 7 bases and J 9 bases, with 19 bases left between them. The CDR3 is CASTNLHGLGEQFF. The covered CDR3 bases are TGTGCCAGCACTAACCTTCACGGACTGGGTGAG.

To note about this clone: The read comes to an end 3 residues before the CDR3 does, leaving the germline J gene to fill in the end. The chain employs TRBV18 and TRBJ2-1; the match to TRBD1 covers 7 bases. Germline CDR1 reads KGHSH; CDR2 reads LQKENI. This CDR3 contains 15 residues. The trim removed 3 bases at V and 7 bases at J, leaving 9 bases unmatched. The CDR3 here is CASSPGRGINNEQFF. The DNA read from the CDR3 is TGTGCCAGCTCACCGGGCAGGGGGATCAATAATGAG.

Comments on this clone: Read coverage stops 3 residues before the CDR3 terminus; the germline J gene supplies the remainder. This sequence joins TRBV18 and TRBJ2-7; TRBD2 matches 10 bases. The CDR3 runs to 14 residues. Germline CDR1 KGHSH, CDR2 LQKENI. With V trimmed by 2 bases and J by 5 bases, 3 bases remained unmatched. CDR3 DNA, as far as it was read: TGTGCCAGCTCACCAGAGGGACTAGCGAACGAG. Translated: CASSPEGLANE. The whole CDR3 protein reads CASSPEGLANEQYF.

On this clone: The read ends 3 residues shy of where the CDR3 ends; the end is completed using the germline J gene. The chain links TRBV5-1 to TRBJ2-1, with D tentatively TRBD2 (5 bases). CDR1 is SGHRS and CDR2 is YFSETQ in the germline V gene. V dropped 4 bases and J dropped 6 bases, with 11 bases sitting between them. CDR3 length: 13 amino acids. CDR3 bases read: TGCGCCAGCAGCCCTAGCCGTGGCAATGAG. Translating gives CASSPSRGNE. The complete CDR3 sequence is CASSPSRGNEQFF.

In the case of this clone: The sequence runs out 3 residues before the end of the CDR3; the remainder is reconstructed from the germline J gene. V is TRBV30 and J is TRBJ2-2; TRBD2 agrees at 9 bases. Germline-derived CDR1 and CDR2 are GTSNPN and SVGIG (reference sequence). CDR3 length equals 20 residues. V was clipped by 1 base and J by 5 bases; unmatched bases: 20. The CDR3 is CAWSAQWGLAGYVSTGELFF. The sequenced part of the CDR3 DNA is TGTGCCTGGAGTGCCCAATGGGGGCTAGCGGGATATGTTAGTACCGGGGAG.

Details on this clone: The CDR3 goes on 3 residues after the read ends, and that part is filled in from the germline J gene. The chain joins TRBV20-1 to TRBJ2-3; 8 positions agree with TRBD1. Germline lookup yields CDR1 DFQATT and CDR2 SNEGSKA (reference sequence). The CDR3 has 15 residues. Trimming at V came to 6 bases and at J to 3 bases, leaving 11 bases not matched to a gene. The CDR3 here is CSADQGAGGTDTQYF. The part of the CDR3 DNA that was read is TGCAGTGCGGATCAGGGGGCGGGTGGTACAGATACG.

With regard to this clone: The DNA ends 3 residues before the CDR3 does, and the rest of the CDR3 is filled in from the germline J gene. J is TRBJ2-2 and V is TRBV20-1; 7 nucleotides match TRBD2. Looked up from germline, CDR1 is DFQATT and CDR2 is SNEGSKA (reference sequence). The V gene end was trimmed by 0 bases and the J gene end by 7 bases; junction bases not matched to a gene: 8. This CDR3 contains 15 residues. CDR3 sequence: CSARDATSLGGELFF. The part of the CDR3 DNA that was read is TGCAGTGCTAGAGATGCGACTAGCTTGGGCGGGGAG.

The DNA read from the CDR3 is TGCAGTGCTATAGGCCAGGGGTACGAAAAA. Translated: CSAIGQGYEK. The entire CDR3 is CSAIGQGYEKLFF. The chain is built from TRBV20-1 and TRBJ1-4; D is perhaps TRBD1 (6 bases). With the read ending 3 residues before the CDR3 end, the germline J gene is used to fill in that end. Deletions cut 4 bases from V and 8 bases from J, with 14 bases between. The CDR3 length is 13 residues. Germline V gives CDR1 DFQATT, CDR2 SNEGSKA (reference sequence).

As concerns this clone: The sequenced fragment ends 3 residues before the CDR3 boundary, so the rest is inferred from the germline J gene. The chain combines TRBV30 with TRBJ1-2, with D possibly being TRBD1 (6 bases). The CDR3 sequence is 13 residues long. V gave up 3 bases and J gave up 0 bases, with 8 bases separating them. The V gene's germline CDR1 is GTSNPN and CDR2 SVGIG (reference sequence). The sequenced part of the CDR3 DNA is TGTGCCTGGAGAGGGGGATCTAACTATGGC. Amino acids: CAWRGGSNYG. The entire CDR3 protein is CAWRGGSNYGYTF.